A selection of T cell receptor beta chains follows, all from one sample in a study of shared clonotypes between healthy human individuals. Method: immunoSEQ multiplex PCR; TCRdb's copy keeps in-frame clones and lacks some. The data hold about 2 million clones, with around 96% observed a single time. The specimen sequenced was naive CD8+ T cells sorted from blood. These receptors were obtained from a man younger than 30 in good health. The CDR3 runs from the conserved cysteine through the conserved F or W. The D gene is left open where the match is weak. Expanded clones are given a class, and other clones once, few, many or no size at all.

size,J,D,V,DNA,CDR3
NA,TRBJ2-1,NA,TRBV7-9,TGTGCCAGCAGCTTGCGGCTGAGCTCCTACAATGAGCAGTTCTTC,CASSLRLSSYNEQFF
NA,TRBJ2-7,TRBD2,TRBV25-1,TGTGCCAGCGCCCCGTGGGGAGGGAGCTCCTACGAGCAGTACTTC,CASAPWGGSSYEQYF
NA,TRBJ1-2,TRBD1,TRBV28,TGTGCCAGCAGAACAGGGGGCGCGGAAGGCTACACCTTC,CASRTGGAEGYTF
NA,TRBJ2-7,NA,TRBV5-6,TGTGCCAGCAGCTCCGCCTCCTACGAGCAGTACTTC,CASSSASYEQYF
few,TRBJ1-6,NA,TRBV7-3,TGTGCCAGCAGCTACGACAGCTATTCACCCCTCCACTTT,CASSYDSYSPLHF
NA,TRBJ2-7,NA,TRBV7-9,TGTGCCAGCGGGACCTCGGAAAGGGACGAGCAGTACTTC,CASGTSERDEQYF
NA,TRBJ1-6,NA,TRBV6-1,TGTGCCAGCAGTGAAGCGATAGGGCAACTCATGAATTCACCCCTCCACTTT,CASSEAIGQLMNSPLHF
NA,TRBJ2-7,TRBD2,TRBV6-1,TGTGCCAGCAGTGAAACATGGGGGGGGACCTACGAGCAGTACTTC,CASSETWGGTYEQYF
few,TRBJ2-7,NA,TRBV4-1,TGCGCCAGCAGCCCAACCCTGGGCTACGAGCAGTACTTC,CASSPTLGYEQYF
NA,TRBJ2-7,NA,TRBV5-4,TGTGCCAGCTTCGACAGGGACTCCACCTACGAGCAGTACTTC,CASFDRDSTYEQYF
NA,TRBJ2-3,TRBD2,TRBV30,TGTGCCGGTATATTTACTAGCGGGAGGGCCTCGGATACGCAGTATTTT,CAGIFTSGRASDTQYF
NA,TRBJ1-3,NA,TRBV5-4,TGTGCCAGCAGCCAGGACAGCTCTGGAAACACCATATATTTT,CASSQDSSGNTIYF
NA,TRBJ2-7,NA,TRBV10-3,TGTGCCATCAGGGCAGGGAGCTCCTACGAGCAGTACTTC,CAIRAGSSYEQYF
NA,TRBJ2-3,TRBD2,TRBV6-1,TGTGCCAGCAGTGTGAGAGTAGCGGGGGGCACTACTGATACGCAGTATTTT,CASSVRVAGGTTDTQYF
NA,TRBJ2-7,NA,TRBV5-6,TGTGCCAGCAGCGTAGGTTCCAGCTCCTACGAGCAGTACTTC,CASSVGSSSYEQYF
NA,TRBJ2-5,NA,TRBV11-2,TGTGCCAGCAGCTTAGCCGACTACGGCCAGTACTTC,CASSLADYGQYF
once,TRBJ2-7,TRBD1,TRBV6-5,TGTGCCAGCAGTTACTCGATCAGGGGGCACTACGAGCAGTACTTC,CASSYSIRGHYEQYF
NA,TRBJ1-6,NA,TRBV30,TGTGCCTGGGAATTAGGGGGGGATTCACCCCTCCACTTT,CAWELGGDSPLHF
NA,TRBJ2-3,TRBD2,TRBV11-2,TGTGCCAGCACCCTACCTAGCCGGGGGGCAGATACGCAGTATTTT,CASTLPSRGADTQYF
NA,TRBJ2-2,NA,TRBV5-1,TGCGCCAGCAGCTTGCCCGGGGGCCTGAACACCGGGGAGCTGTTTTTT,CASSLPGGLNTGELFF
NA,TRBJ2-2,TRBD2,TRBV5-5,TGTGCCAGCAGCTTCGAACTAGCGTTCGGGGAGCTGTTTTTT,CASSFELAFGELFF
NA,TRBJ2-5,NA,TRBV9,TGTGCCAGCAGCGTAGGGGAACCCCAAGAGACCCAGTACTTC,CASSVGEPQETQYF
NA,TRBJ1-1,NA,TRBV5-4,TGTGCCAGCAGCTTATTTGGGTTGAACACTGAAGCTTTCTTT,CASSLFGLNTEAFF
NA,TRBJ2-7,NA,TRBV5-1,TGCGCCAGCAGCCAGCAGGGTACTTACGAGCAGTACTTC,CASSQQGTYEQYF
NA,TRBJ1-1,NA,TRBV5-4,TGTGCCAGCAGCTTACCCGGGGGGAGTTGGGTCACTGAAGCTTTCTTT,CASSLPGGSWVTEAFF
NA,TRBJ2-3,NA,TRBV28,TGTGCCAGCAGCCCTGAGGATCGGGGAACAGATACGCAGTATTTT,CASSPEDRGTDTQYF
NA,TRBJ2-7,NA,TRBV5-1,TGCGCCAGCAGCTTGGGGCAGGGAGTTAACGGATACGAGCAGTACTTC,CASSLGQGVNGYEQYF
once,TRBJ2-5,NA,TRBV28,TGTGCCAGCAGCTCAGGGATTACGGAGACCCAGTACTTC,CASSSGITETQYF
NA,TRBJ2-5,TRBD2,TRBV13,TGTGCCAGCAGCTTAAGTCCCAGCGGGGCGTATCAAGAGACCCAGTACTTC,CASSLSPSGAYQETQYF
once,TRBJ1-4,TRBD1,TRBV7-9,TGTGCCAGCAGCACTCGACAGGGGGCTGAAAAACTGTTTTTT,CASSTRQGAEKLFF
NA,TRBJ2-3,TRBD1,TRBV7-9,TGTGCCAGCAGTACCGGGACAGGTGCCTACACAGATACGCAGTATTTT,CASSTGTGAYTDTQYF
NA,TRBJ1-2,TRBD1,TRBV15,TGTGCCACCAGCGGTCCGGGACAGGGGACCTATGGCTACACCTTC,CATSGPGQGTYGYTF
NA,TRBJ2-7,NA,TRBV6-1,TGTGCCAGCAGTGAACTAATAGACCCCACGGGCGAGCAGTACTTC,CASSELIDPTGEQYF
NA,TRBJ1-3,TRBD1,TRBV5-5,TGTGCCAGCAGCTTAGGGACAGGCGGTAACACCATATATTTT,CASSLGTGGNTIYF
NA,TRBJ1-5,NA,TRBV6-5,TGTGCCAGCAGTTACTCACGGGATAGCAATCAGCCCCAGCATTTT,CASSYSRDSNQPQHF
NA,TRBJ2-2,NA,TRBV30,TGTGCCTGGAGTGAAGGGACTTTAAACACCGGGGAGCTGTTTTTT,CAWSEGTLNTGELFF
NA,TRBJ2-7,TRBD1,TRBV27,TGTGCCACCAAAGGACAGGGATTATACGAGCAGTACTTC,CATKGQGLYEQYF
NA,TRBJ2-7,NA,TRBV28,TGTGCCAGCAGTTTACCCCGGGACACCCCCGAGCAGTACTTC,CASSLPRDTPEQYF
NA,TRBJ2-1,TRBD2,TRBV9,TGTGCCAGCAGCGCTCGCACTAGCGGCTACAATGAGCAGTTCTTC,CASSARTSGYNEQFF
few,TRBJ2-7,TRBD1,TRBV7-9,TGTGCCAGCAGCTTAGTACAGGGGCGCGAGCAGTACTTC,CASSLVQGREQYF
NA,TRBJ2-7,NA,TRBV30,TGTGCCTGGAGTGGGGGCCAGGGGTTAGAAGAGCAGTACTTC,CAWSGGQGLEEQYF
NA,TRBJ2-7,TRBD2,TRBV6-1,TGTGCCAGCAGTGCCGGGACTAGCGGGTTTTCCTACGAGCAGTACTTC,CASSAGTSGFSYEQYF
NA,TRBJ2-7,NA,TRBV5-1,TGCGCCAGCAGCTTGTCTGGGAGCAAAGACGAGCAGTACTTC,CASSLSGSKDEQYF
NA,TRBJ2-1,NA,TRBV4-3,TGCGCCAGCAGCCAGAGTTATATGAATGAGCAGTTCTTC,CASSQSYMNEQFF